This is a list of T cell receptor beta chains from one sample in a study of shared clonotypes between healthy human individuals. Some clones are missing from TCRdb's copy, which holds only in-frame ones; the method was immunoSEQ multiplex PCR. The sample records 400,000 to 550,000 clones, roughly 85% being singletons. The source material was PBMCs. Every receptor here comes from a woman between 35 and 50 years old in good health. Some clones in this sample may be carry-over from other donors' samples. The conserved cysteine and the conserved F or W are not part of the CDR3 here. Fields, in order: V gene, clone size, J gene, CDR3 protein. Only part of the rows carry a size: once, few, many, or a class if the clone is expanded.

TRBV6-1	-	TRBJ2-2	ASSEYWSTGELF
TRBV18	-	TRBJ1-5	ASSPAGDNQPQH
TRBV9	-	TRBJ2-5	ASSNGALAAQETQY
TRBV2	few	TRBJ2-5	ASSETWASETQY
TRBV11-1	-	TRBJ2-7	ASSPTGASYEQY
TRBV28	-	TRBJ2-7	ASSSRQGGSYEQY
TRBV6-5	-	TRBJ1-2	ASSLTGTRPGDGYT
TRBV29-1	once	TRBJ1-2	SVTGQNYGYT
TRBV4-1	-	TRBJ1-5	ASSQDSGAYQPQH
TRBV7-9	-	TRBJ2-2	ASSWPGTGELF
TRBV19	-	TRBJ1-5	ASWGQGSGQPQH
TRBV28	once	TRBJ1-1	ASSQPQGANTEAF
TRBV10-3	-	TRBJ1-1	AISEFGGRNTEAF
TRBV28	-	TRBJ2-1	ASSFPGLAGDEQF
TRBV12-5	-	TRBJ2-7	ASRDYEQY
TRBV29-1	-	TRBJ2-2	SAWTSGHTGELF
TRBV4-1	once	TRBJ2-1	ASSQEFGTGGYYNEQF
TRBV7-9	once	TRBJ2-6	ASSPGLGLSGANVLT
TRBV7-3	-	TRBJ2-2	ASSPKAGLSTGELF
TRBV18	many	TRBJ2-7	ASSPGQGTSYEQY
TRBV19	few	TRBJ2-3	ATSGLAASTDTQY
TRBV7-3	-	TRBJ2-1	ASSYIGTSSYNEQF
TRBV30	-	TRBJ1-1	AWSGQTMNTEVF
TRBV18	-	TRBJ2-5	ASSPTEAGGKTQY
TRBV4-2	-	TRBJ2-7	ASSHLLAGGVRPYEQY
TRBV13	-	TRBJ2-7	ASSFSGRGYEQY
TRBV11-3	-	TRBJ2-3	ASSQGTSGRTDTQY
TRBV29-1	-	TRBJ2-1	SVVLRGDSRDEQF
TRBV11-2	-	TRBJ1-2	ASSFTGAGYGYT
TRBV7-6	-	TRBJ2-1	ASSLRGRVEDEQF
TRBV5-6	few	TRBJ2-5	ASSRGLLGETQY
TRBV5-1	few	TRBJ2-2	ASSLDSPNTGELF
TRBV4-2	-	TRBJ1-2	ASSQDWDLYGYT
TRBV7-6	once	TRBJ2-2	ASTRPPGELF
TRBV19	few	TRBJ2-1	ASSITAGYEQF
TRBV18	few	TRBJ2-2	ASSPSNTGELF
TRBV7-3	-	TRBJ2-1	ASSRAGDAYNEQF
TRBV9	-	TRBJ2-7	ASTPGVRNTYEQY
TRBV6-5	-	TRBJ2-1	ASSYSGGSQF
TRBV28	once	TRBJ2-3	ASSGGLAVDTQY
TRBV5-1	many	TRBJ2-3	ASSPSGADTQY
TRBV28	-	TRBJ1-5	ASKGPLGTLNQPQH
TRBV5-4	-	TRBJ2-1	ASSPRGGGGNEQF